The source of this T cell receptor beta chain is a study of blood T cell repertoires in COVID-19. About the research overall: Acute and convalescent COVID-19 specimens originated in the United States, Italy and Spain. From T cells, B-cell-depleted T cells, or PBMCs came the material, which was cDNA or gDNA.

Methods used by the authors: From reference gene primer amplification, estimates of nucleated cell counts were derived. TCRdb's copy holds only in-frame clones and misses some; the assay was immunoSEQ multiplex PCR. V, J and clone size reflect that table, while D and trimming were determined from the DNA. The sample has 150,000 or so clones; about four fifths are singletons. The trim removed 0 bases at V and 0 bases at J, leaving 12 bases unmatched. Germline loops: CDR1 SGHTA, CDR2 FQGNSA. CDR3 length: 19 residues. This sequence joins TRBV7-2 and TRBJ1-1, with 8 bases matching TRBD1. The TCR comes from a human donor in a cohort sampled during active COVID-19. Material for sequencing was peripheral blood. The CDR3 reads CASSLALGGTGIMNTEAFF. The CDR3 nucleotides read TGTGCCAGCAGCTTAGCTTTGGGTGGGACAGGAATCATGAACACTGAAGCTTTCTTT.